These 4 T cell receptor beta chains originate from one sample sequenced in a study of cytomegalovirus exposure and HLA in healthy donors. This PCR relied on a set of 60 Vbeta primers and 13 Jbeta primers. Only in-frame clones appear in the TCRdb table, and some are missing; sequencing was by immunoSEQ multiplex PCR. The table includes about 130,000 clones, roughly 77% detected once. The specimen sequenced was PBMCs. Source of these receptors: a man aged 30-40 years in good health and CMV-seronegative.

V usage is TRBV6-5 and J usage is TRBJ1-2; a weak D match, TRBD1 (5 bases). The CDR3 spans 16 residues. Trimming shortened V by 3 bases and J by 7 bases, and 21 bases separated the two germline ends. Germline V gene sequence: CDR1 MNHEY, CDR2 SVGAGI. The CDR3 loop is CASSYGGGGSRSGYTF. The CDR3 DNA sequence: TGTGCCAGCAGTTATGGGGGAGGAGGTAGCCGTTCTGGCTACACCTTC.

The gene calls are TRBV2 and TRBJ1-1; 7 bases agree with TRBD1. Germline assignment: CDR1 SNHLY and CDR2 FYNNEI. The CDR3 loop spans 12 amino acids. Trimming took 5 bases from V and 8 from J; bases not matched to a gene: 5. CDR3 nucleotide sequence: TGTGCCAGCAGTCAACAGGGGCCGGAAGCTTTCTTT. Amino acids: CASSQQGPEAFF.

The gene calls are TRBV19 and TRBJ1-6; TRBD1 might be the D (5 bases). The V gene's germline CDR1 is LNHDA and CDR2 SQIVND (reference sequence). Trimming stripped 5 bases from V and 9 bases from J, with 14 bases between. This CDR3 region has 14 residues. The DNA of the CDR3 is TGTGCCAGTAGTTCCGGGGGGGTTGGTTCACCCCTCCACTTT. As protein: CASSSGGVGSPLHF.

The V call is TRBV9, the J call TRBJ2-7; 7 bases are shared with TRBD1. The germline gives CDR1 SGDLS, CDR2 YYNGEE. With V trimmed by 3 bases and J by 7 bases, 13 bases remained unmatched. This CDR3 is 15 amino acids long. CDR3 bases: TGTGCCAGCAGCGGAACCGGGACAGCAAGTACGGAGCAGTACTTC. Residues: CASSGTGTASTEQYF.